This passage covers 3 T cell receptor beta chains from one sample sequenced in a study of tissue T cells after allogeneic stem cell transplantation. The protocol was immunoSEQ multiplex PCR, while the TCRdb copy is restricted to in-frame clones and leaves out a portion. This table has roughly 8,100 clones, roughly a third appearing once. Time point reported: mouse harvest day 14 after allogeneic transplant. The graft held 10^6 splenic CD5+ T cells and 10^7 T-cell-depleted bone marrow cells. Sequencing was carried out using skin. These receptors originate from a female BALB/c mouse given C57BL/6 T cells with graft-versus-host disease after an allogeneic hematopoietic cell transplant.

A remark on this clone: These gene names are mouse names. The read halts 1 residue ahead of the CDR3 end, with the missing end drawn from the germline J gene. The chain recombines TRBV4 with TRBJ2-5; D perhaps matches TRBD1 (6 bases). The V and J ends lost 3 bases and 2 bases respectively, with 6 bases between them. Per the germline V gene, CDR1 is LGHDT and CDR2 is YNNKQL (reference sequence). The CDR3 is made up of 13 amino acids. CDR3 DNA, as far as it was read: TGTGCCAGCAGCTACAGGGGCCAAGACACCCAGTAC. Translation: CASSYRGQDTQY. The full CDR3 reads CASSYRGQDTQYF. Complete variable domain (other parts from reference TRBV4 and TRBJ2-5): ETAVFQTPNYHVTQVGNEVSFNCKQTLGHDTMYWYKQDSKKLLKIMFSYNNKQLIVNETVPRRFSPQSSDKAHLNLRIKSVEPEDSAVYLCASSYRGQDTQYFGPGTRLLVL.

About this clone itself: Gene names and germline match the mouse. The sequenced fragment ends 1 residue before the CDR3 boundary, so the rest is inferred from the germline J gene. This chain uses TRBV3 with TRBJ1-4, with TRBD1 identical over 7 bases. The CDR3 extends over 13 amino acids. V shed 5 bases and J 4 bases; nucleotides not matched to a gene: 1. The germline V gene has CDR1 SNHLY and CDR2 FYNGKV (reference sequence). CDR3 DNA, as far as it was read: TGTGCCAGCAGCGGGGACAGCAACGAAAGATTATTT. Protein product: CASSGDSNERLF. The whole CDR3 is CASSGDSNERLFF.

This clone has only one observation. Gene names are the mouse ones. From the germline J gene comes the end of the CDR3, since the read stops 1 residue before it. The chain couples TRBV3 to TRBJ1-3; TRBD1 agrees at 8 bases. Germline values: CDR1 SNHLY, CDR2 FYNGKV (reference sequence). There are 16 residues in the CDR3. V lost 2 bases to trimming and J lost 1 base; unmatched junction nucleotides: 4. CDR3 region: CASSLQGARSGNTLYF. The sequenced part of the CDR3 DNA is TGTGCCAGCAGCTTACAGGGGGCGCGATCTGGAAATACGCTCTAT.